This TCR beta chain was captured by sequencing in a study of cytomegalovirus exposure and HLA in healthy donors. Trimming pared 2 bases from V and 3 bases from J, leaving 13 bases between. The CDR3 contains 15 residues. CDR1 is MNHEY and CDR2 is SVGAGI in the germline V gene. A multiplex PCR was run with 60 Vbeta primers and 13 Jbeta primers. Produced via immunoSEQ multiplex PCR; TCRdb's table is partial and in-frame only. Its table lists 50,000 or so clones. The sequencing sample was made of PBMCs. This TCR came from a woman aged 60-75 years in good health and CMV-seropositive. The gene calls are TRBV6-5 and TRBJ1-1; D might be TRBD1 (6 bases). For the CDR3, the DNA is TGTGCCAGCAGTTACGCGACAGGATTGTACACTGAAGCTTTCTTT. It translates to CASSYATGLYTEAFF.